One sample yielded the 25 T cell receptor beta chains listed below, sequenced in a study of T cell responses to AZD1222 COVID-19 vaccine. This table comes from immunoSEQ multiplex PCR, and its TCRdb copy is limited to in-frame clones, with some not included. Of 80,000 to 85,000 clones in the sample, approximately 90% were seen once. Sequences were derived from peripheral blood, sampled 28 days after the second AZD1222 dose. These receptors all come from an adult who received the AZD1222 COVID-19 vaccine.

The chain recombines TRBV29-1 with TRBJ2-7; 8 bases line up with TRBD1. Germline loops: CDR1 SQVTM, CDR2 ANQGSEA. The CDR3 totals 12 residues. V was pared by 6 bases and J by 2 bases, with 3 bases of the junction left unmatched. The CDR3 DNA follows: TGCAGCGTGGGGACAGGAACCTACGAGCAGTACTTC. Its translation: CSVGTGTYEQYF.

This chain joins TRBV6-2 or TRBV6-3 and TRBJ2-5; D may be TRBD1 (6 bases). With 4 bases removed from V and 4 bases from J, the gap between germline ends came to 13 bases. Germline CDR1 reads MNHEY; CDR2 reads SVGEGT. This CDR3 contains 14 residues. CDR3 in amino acids: CASSSGTKVETQYF. In DNA form, the CDR3 reads TGTGCCAGCAGTTCCGGGACAAAGGTAGAGACCCAGTACTTC.

The chain employs TRBV6-4 and TRBJ2-2; 7 nucleotides line up with TRBD2. The CDR3 has 15 residues. V trimming: 6 bases; J trimming: 0 bases; junction bases outside the gene matches: 4. Germline values: CDR1 MRHNA, CDR2 SNTAGT. The CDR3 bases are TGTGCCAGCAGCCCACTAGCGTCGAACACCGGGGAGCTGTTTTTT. It encodes CASSPLASNTGELFF.

The chain combines TRBV6-5 with TRBJ1-5; D remains unclear. From germline, CDR1 is MNHEY and CDR2 SVGAGI. Trimming took off 5 bases at V and 5 bases at J, with 7 bases between the two ends. This CDR3 is 12 amino acids long. CDR3 in amino acids: CASSHPDQPQHF. The CDR3 region has the DNA TGTGCCAGCAGTCACCCCGATCAGCCCCAGCATTTT.

J is TRBJ1-4 and V is TRBV5-1; 7 bases line up with TRBD1. The germline V gene encodes CDR1 SGHRS and CDR2 YFSETQ. The CDR3 extends over 11 amino acids. The ends lost 8 bases at V and 7 bases at J; junction bases unmatched: 2. CDR3 coding DNA: TGCGCCAGTAGGGACAGTGAAAAACTGTTTTTT. This translates into CASRDSEKLFF.

The chain is built from TRBV5-1 and TRBJ2-3, with TRBD2 identical over 7 bases. Germline lookup yields CDR1 SGHRS and CDR2 YFSETQ. The CDR3 consists of 17 residues. The V gene end was trimmed by 2 bases and the J gene end by 1 base; junction bases not matched to a gene: 10. The CDR3 region has the DNA TGCGCCAGCAGCTTTGGGTCCGCGGGAGATGGCACAGATACGCAGTATTTT. It encodes CASSFGSAGDGTDTQYF.

The chain links TRBV7-6 to TRBJ2-2; 8 bases line up with TRBD1. Germline values: CDR1 SGHVS, CDR2 FNYEAQ. Trimming at V came to 3 bases and at J to 7 bases, leaving 7 bases not matched to a gene. This CDR3 is built from 15 residues. CDR3 residues: CASSFSAGGLGELFF. CDR3 DNA sequence: TGTGCCAGCAGCTTTTCCGCAGGGGGCCTCGGGGAGCTGTTTTTT.

The J gene is TRBJ2-3, the V gene TRBV19; maybe TRBD2 (6 bases). V lost 8 bases and J 4 bases, leaving 10 bases between the germline ends. The CDR3 is 12 residues long. Germline CDR1 is LNHDA and CDR2 is SQIVND (reference sequence). CDR3 sequence: CASGWGADTQYF. The CDR3 nucleotides read TGTGCCAGTGGATGGGGGGCAGATACGCAGTATTTT.

The chain uses TRBV7-9 and TRBJ1-5, with TRBD1 matching over 7 bases. The V and J ends lost 5 bases and 5 bases, in that order; junction bases with no gene match: 6. This CDR3 region has 14 residues. Germline-derived CDR1 and CDR2 are SEHNR and FQNEAQ (reference sequence). CDR3 sequence: CASSPGRGDQPQHF. In nucleotides, the CDR3 is TGTGCCAGCAGCCCCGGCAGGGGGGATCAGCCCCAGCATTTT.

This clone was counted once. The chain combines TRBV2 with TRBJ2-6; 7 bases align to TRBD1. With V trimmed by 2 bases and J by 1 base, 2 bases remained unmatched. Germline V lookup: CDR1 SNHLY, CDR2 FYNNEI. This CDR3 region has 16 residues. In DNA form, the CDR3 reads TGTGCCAGCAGTGAATCAGGGGGATCTGGGGCCAACGTCCTGACTTTC. Its translation is CASSESGGSGANVLTF.

The chain is built from TRBV28 and TRBJ2-7, with TRBD2 identical over 10 bases. The CDR3 spans 17 residues. Germline V CDR1 and CDR2: MDHEN, SYDVKM. The junction had 10 bases not matched to a gene; V was cut back by 3 bases and J by 2 bases. The CDR3 is CASSLTASGSITYEQYF. The DNA of the CDR3 is TGTGCCAGCAGTTTGACGGCTAGCGGGAGTATCACCTACGAGCAGTACTTC.

This clone was observed once. The CDR3 here is CAWSVSLKDTEAFF. For the CDR3, the DNA is TGTGCCTGGAGTGTCTCTCTGAAGGACACTGAAGCTTTCTTT. The chain combines TRBV30 with TRBJ1-1; D uncertain. The V end lost 0 bases, the J end lost 3 bases, and 11 bases lay between the germline ends. CDR1 is GTSNPN, CDR2 SVGIG, per germline (reference sequence). The CDR3 is made up of 14 amino acids.

The V and J genes are TRBV6-2 or TRBV6-3 and TRBJ2-5; 11 positions match TRBD2. Looked up from germline, CDR1 is MNHEY and CDR2 is SVGEGT. The junction had 3 bases not matched to a gene; V was cut back by 4 bases and J by 5 bases. This CDR3 is 14 amino acids long. CDR3 residues: CASSSGTSGETQYF. CDR3 nucleotide sequence: TGTGCCAGCAGTTCCGGGACTAGCGGCGAGACCCAGTACTTC.

This clone has just one count. The chain carries TRBV3-1 (or the pseudogene TRBV3-2) and TRBJ1-5, with D hard to call. Germline V gene data show CDR1 as LGHDT and CDR2 as YNNKEL (reference sequence). CDR3 length: 12 residues. Trimming cost V 3 bases and J 0 bases, with 0 bases left between them. The chain's CDR3 is CASSHSNQPQHF. The CDR3 DNA reads as TGTGCCAGCAGCCATAGCAATCAGCCCCAGCATTTT.

The chain recombines TRBV6-1 with TRBJ2-7, with unresolved D. V lost 3 bases to trimming and J lost 3 bases, with 6 bases between them. CDR3 length equals 12 residues. Germline V lookup: CDR1 MNHNS, CDR2 SASEGT. The CDR3 sequence is CASSEYGYEQYF. The CDR3 region has the DNA TGTGCCAGCAGTGAGTACGGCTACGAGCAGTACTTC.

Worth noting for this clone: An end of the junction does not agree with germline; a read error may underlie this. J is TRBJ2-5 and V is TRBV7-7; the D is unclear. The CDR3 is made up of 13 amino acids. CDR1 and CDR2 (germline): SSHAT, FNYEAQ (reference sequence). The CDR3 DNA reads TGTGCTAGCAGCTTAGCCGGCAGAGAGACCCAGTACTTC. This codes for CASSLAGRETQYF.

J is TRBJ2-7 and V is TRBV7-3; D ambiguous. V was clipped by 1 base and J by 0 bases, with 10 bases between them. There are 15 residues in the CDR3. The germline gives CDR1 SGHTA, CDR2 FQGTGA. The DNA for the CDR3 is TGTGCCAGCAGCTTAAGCAGCGTAAGCTCCTACGAGCAGTACTTC. This codes for CASSLSSVSSYEQYF. The entire variable domain, with the rest obtained from reference TRBV7-3 and TRBJ2-7, is as follows: GAGVSQTPSNKVTEKGKYVELRCDPISGHTALYWYRQSLGQGPEFLIYFQGTGAADDSGLPNDRFFAVRPEGSVSTLKIQRTERGDSAVYLCASSLSSVSSYEQYFGPGTRLTVT.

Remarks on this clone: Since no conserved phenylalanine or tryptophan closes the CDR3, a read error is the likely cause. It is unclear where the CDR3 begins or ends on the DNA, so no DNA is shown, and the CDR3 is as TCRdb lists it. The rearrangement joins TRBV28 to TRBJ1-2; the D segment call TRBD1 is taken from the table without a DNA check. The CDR3 contains 11 residues when both ends are counted. Per the germline V gene, CDR1 is MDHEN and CDR2 is SYDVKM. The chain's CDR3 is CASSTQRDRDL.

The chain uses TRBV6-5 and TRBJ1-5; D is unclear. Germline V gene sequence: CDR1 MNHEY, CDR2 SVGAGI. The CDR3 sequence is 14 residues long. With 2 bases removed from V and 6 bases from J, the gap between germline ends came to 11 bases. CDR3 amino acids: CASSYRHQIQPQHF. For the CDR3, the DNA is TGTGCCAGCAGTTACCGACACCAAATTCAGCCCCAGCATTTT.

This chain uses TRBV28 with TRBJ2-6; D tentatively reads TRBD1 or TRBD2 (6 bases each). Germline V gene data show CDR1 as MDHEN and CDR2 as SYDVKM. V shed 6 bases and J shed 4 bases, with 10 bases lying between them. There are 14 residues in the CDR3. The CDR3 DNA is TGTGCCAGCAGCCGGGGGCCCGGGGCCAACGTCCTGACTTTC. It specifies CASSRGPGANVLTF.

The chain has TRBV5-1 and TRBJ2-3; D is uncertain. Trimming took off 2 bases at V and 0 bases at J, with 7 bases between the two ends. This CDR3 contains 14 residues. Germline assignment: CDR1 SGHRS and CDR2 YFSETQ. The CDR3, as DNA: TGCGCCAGCAGCTTAACCTCTAGCACAGATACGCAGTATTTT. It yields the protein CASSLTSSTDTQYF.

In its sample, this clone was seen a few times. The DNA for the CDR3 is TGTGCCATCAGCCCACAGGGTGAGGGTCAGCCCCAGCATTTT. Translating it yields CAISPQGEGQPQHF. The V and J genes are TRBV10-3 and TRBJ1-5; D perhaps matches TRBD1 (6 bases). The CDR3 extends over 14 amino acids. V lost 6 bases and J 6 bases, leaving 15 bases between the germline ends. Per the germline V gene, CDR1 is ENHRY and CDR2 is SYGVKD.

The chain recombines TRBV7-9 with TRBJ2-7; the D is unclear. This CDR3 region has 13 residues. V was trimmed by 5 bases and J by 3 bases, leaving 11 bases between them. Germline lookup yields CDR1 SEHNR and CDR2 FQNEAQ (reference sequence). The chain's CDR3 is CASSPTVFYEQYF. CDR3 in DNA: TGTGCCAGCAGCCCCACAGTATTCTACGAGCAGTACTTC.

This sequence joins TRBV5-1 and TRBJ2-5, with a tentative D call TRBD2 (5 bases). Germline lookup yields CDR1 SGHRS and CDR2 YFSETQ. The V end was cut by 0 bases, the J end by 1 base, with 7 bases between. The CDR3 loop spans 14 amino acids. The CDR3 protein is CASSLADSQETQYF. The CDR3 DNA is TGCGCCAGCAGCTTGGCGGACTCCCAAGAGACCCAGTACTTC.

This clone was seen a single time. The V call is TRBV5-6, the J call TRBJ2-7, with TRBD1 matching over 8 bases. From germline, CDR1 is SGHDT and CDR2 YYEEEE. Trimming cost V 2 bases and J 3 bases; bases outside gene matches: 4. The CDR3 is 14 amino acids. As DNA, the CDR3 is TGTGCCAGCAGCTTAGGGACAGGTTACTACGAGCAGTACTTC. Residues: CASSLGTGYYEQYF.